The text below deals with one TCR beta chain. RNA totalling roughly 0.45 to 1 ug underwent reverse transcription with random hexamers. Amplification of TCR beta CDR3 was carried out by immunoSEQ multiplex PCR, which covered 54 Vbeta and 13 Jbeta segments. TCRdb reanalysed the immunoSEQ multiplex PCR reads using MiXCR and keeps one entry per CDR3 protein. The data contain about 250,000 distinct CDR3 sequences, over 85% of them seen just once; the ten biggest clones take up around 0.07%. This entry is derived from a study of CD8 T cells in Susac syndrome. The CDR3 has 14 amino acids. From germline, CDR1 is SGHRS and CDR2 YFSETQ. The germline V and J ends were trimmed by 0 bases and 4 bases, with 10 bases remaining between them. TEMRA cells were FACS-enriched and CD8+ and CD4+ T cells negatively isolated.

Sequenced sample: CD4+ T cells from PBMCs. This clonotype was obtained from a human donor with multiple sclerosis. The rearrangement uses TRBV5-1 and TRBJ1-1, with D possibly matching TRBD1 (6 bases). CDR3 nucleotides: TGCGCCAGCAGCTTGGACAGGGTGGGCACTGAAGCTTTCTTT. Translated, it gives CASSLDRVGTEAFF.